A single T cell receptor beta chain is shown here with its context. Its antigen is still unknown. This sample was included in a study of human T cells and chemical hapten exposure. Overall study findings and caveats: PT1 expanded TCR counts and patch test score correlated positively.

Time point: patch test 1, 2 weeks after DPC sensitization. Treatment indicated: therapeutic diphenylcyclopropenone sensitization with weekly scalp DPC. Sequencing started from total RNA isolated from unfractionated whole blood. The donor pool consisted of alopecia patients aged 18 to 70 years, considered suitable for DPC. This CDR3 spans 15 amino acids. V was trimmed by 3 bases and J by 0 bases, leaving 12 bases between them. Germline-derived CDR1 and CDR2 are DFQATT and SNEGSKA (reference sequence). Each CDR3 protein is one row after TCRdb ran MiXCR on the RACE reads. The sample has about 34,000 distinct CDR3 sequences, approximately 6.3% seen once; the top ten hold 8% to 9.5%.

This sample comprised whole blood, obtained in connection with sensitization to the hapten diphenylcyclopropenone (DPC). The rearrangement joins TRBV20-1 to TRBJ1-5; no firm D call. This sequence was found in a young woman with alopecia areata. Some clones in this sample may be carry-over from other donors' samples. The CDR3 DNA follows: TGCAGTGCTAGTAAGCAGTCGTATAGCAATCAGCCCCAGCATTTT. It translates to CSASKQSYSNQPQHF.